This T cell receptor (beta chain) was recovered during a study of Graves' ophthalmopathy and Graves' hyperthyroidism. Study as a whole: Before any treatment was given, at initial diagnosis, peripheral blood was collected.

Calling hyperthyroidism stable required that no ophthalmopathy show up within 18 months of follow-up. Pregnancy or lactation, uncontrolled infections and other autoimmune diseases were grounds for excluding patients. It was from 8.5 to 10 ml of fresh peripheral blood that the PBMCs came. Amplification of the TCR beta CDR3 regions used RNA transcripts (as template). HTBI primers served in a first-round RT-PCR, which a second-round multiplex PCR followed. One entry per CDR3 protein, called by TCRdb with MiXCR from the multiplex PCR reads. The profile shows a few hundred thousand distinct CDR3 sequences, around 20% of them singletons. The CDR3 is 13 residues long. Trimming left V 2 bases short and J 3 bases short, with 8 bases between. The sample holds many counts of this clonotype.

The sample was peripheral blood. The chain carries TRBV12-3 or TRBV12-4 and TRBJ2-7; perhaps TRBD1 as D (6 bases). The receptor was isolated from a woman younger than 30 with stable Graves' hyperthyroidism. CDR3 loop: CASSLQGYYEQYF. CDR3 DNA sequence: TGTGCCAGCAGTTTACAGGGGTACTACGAGCAGTACTTC.